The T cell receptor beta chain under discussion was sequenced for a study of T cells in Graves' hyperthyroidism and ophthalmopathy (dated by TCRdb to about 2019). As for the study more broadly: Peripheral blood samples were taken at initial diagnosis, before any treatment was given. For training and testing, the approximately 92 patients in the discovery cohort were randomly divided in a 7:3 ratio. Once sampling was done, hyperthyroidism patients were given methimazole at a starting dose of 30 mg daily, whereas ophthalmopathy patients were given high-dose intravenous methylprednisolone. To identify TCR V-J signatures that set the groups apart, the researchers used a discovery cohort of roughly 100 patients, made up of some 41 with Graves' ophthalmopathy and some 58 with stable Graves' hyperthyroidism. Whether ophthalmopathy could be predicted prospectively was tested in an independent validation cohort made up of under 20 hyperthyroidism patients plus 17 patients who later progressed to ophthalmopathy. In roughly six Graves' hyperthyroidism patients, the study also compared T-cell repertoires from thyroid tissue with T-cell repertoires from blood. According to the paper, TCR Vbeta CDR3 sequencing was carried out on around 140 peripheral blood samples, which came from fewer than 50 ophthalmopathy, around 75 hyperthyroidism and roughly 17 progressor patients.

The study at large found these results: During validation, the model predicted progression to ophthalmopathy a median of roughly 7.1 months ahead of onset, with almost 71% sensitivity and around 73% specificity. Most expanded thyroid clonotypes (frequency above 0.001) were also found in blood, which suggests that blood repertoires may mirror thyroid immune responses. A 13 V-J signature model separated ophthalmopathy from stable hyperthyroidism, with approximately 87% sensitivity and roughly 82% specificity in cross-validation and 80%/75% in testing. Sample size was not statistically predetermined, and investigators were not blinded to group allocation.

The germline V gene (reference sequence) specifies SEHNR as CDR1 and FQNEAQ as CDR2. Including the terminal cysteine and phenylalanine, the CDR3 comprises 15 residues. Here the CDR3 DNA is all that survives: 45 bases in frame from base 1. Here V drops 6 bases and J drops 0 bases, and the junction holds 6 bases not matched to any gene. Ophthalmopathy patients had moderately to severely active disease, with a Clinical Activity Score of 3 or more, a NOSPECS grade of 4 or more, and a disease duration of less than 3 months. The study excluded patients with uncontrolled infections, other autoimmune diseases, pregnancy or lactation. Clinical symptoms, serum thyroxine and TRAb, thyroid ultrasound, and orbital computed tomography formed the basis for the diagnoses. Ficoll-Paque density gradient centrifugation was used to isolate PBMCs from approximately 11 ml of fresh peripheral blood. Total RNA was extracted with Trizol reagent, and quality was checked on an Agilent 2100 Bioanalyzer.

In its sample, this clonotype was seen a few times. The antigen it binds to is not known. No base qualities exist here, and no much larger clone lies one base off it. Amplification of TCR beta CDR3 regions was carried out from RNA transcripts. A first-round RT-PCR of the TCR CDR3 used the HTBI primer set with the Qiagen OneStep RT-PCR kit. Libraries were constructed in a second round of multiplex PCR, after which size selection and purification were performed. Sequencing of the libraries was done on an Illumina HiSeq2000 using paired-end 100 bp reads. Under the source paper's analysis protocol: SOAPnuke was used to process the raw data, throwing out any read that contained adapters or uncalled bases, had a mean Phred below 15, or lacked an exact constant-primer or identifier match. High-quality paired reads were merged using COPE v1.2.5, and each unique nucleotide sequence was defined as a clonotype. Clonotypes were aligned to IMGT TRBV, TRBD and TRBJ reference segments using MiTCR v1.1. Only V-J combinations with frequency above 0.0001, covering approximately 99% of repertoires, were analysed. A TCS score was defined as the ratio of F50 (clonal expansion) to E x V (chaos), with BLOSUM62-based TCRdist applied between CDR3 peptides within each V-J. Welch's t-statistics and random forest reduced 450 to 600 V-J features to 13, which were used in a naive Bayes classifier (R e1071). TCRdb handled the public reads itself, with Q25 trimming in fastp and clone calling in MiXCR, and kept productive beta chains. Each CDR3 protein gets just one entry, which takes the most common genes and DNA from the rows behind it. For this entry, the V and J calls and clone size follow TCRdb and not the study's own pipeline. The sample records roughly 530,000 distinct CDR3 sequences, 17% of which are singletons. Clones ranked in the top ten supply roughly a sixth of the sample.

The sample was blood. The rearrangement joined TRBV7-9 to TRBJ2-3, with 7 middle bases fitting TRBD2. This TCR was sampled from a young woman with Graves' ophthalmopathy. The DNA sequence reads TGTGCCAGCAGTAATCCTAGCGGTAGCACAGATACGCAGTATTTT. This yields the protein CASSNPSGSTDTQYF. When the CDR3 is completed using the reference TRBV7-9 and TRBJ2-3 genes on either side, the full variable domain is DTGVSQNPRHKITKRGQNVTFRCDPISEHNRLYWYRQTLGQGPEFLTYFQNEAQLEKSRLLSDRFSAERPKGSFSTLEIQRTEQGDSAMYLCASSNPSGSTDTQYFGPGTRLTVL.